This T cell receptor beta chain was identified in a study of T cells after yellow fever vaccination. One entry per CDR3 protein results from TCRdb running MiXCR on the 5' RACE reads. In the table there are 250,000 to 350,000 distinct CDR3 sequences, about 4.5% of which are singletons. CDR3 size: 14 residues. CDR1 and CDR2 from the germline V gene are SEHNR and FQNEAQ (reference sequence). The ends were cut back, 3 bases at V and 2 bases at J, with 10 bases in the middle. The clonotype originates from a man in his late teens or twenties who received the YFV17D yellow fever vaccine. The V gene is TRBV7-9, the J gene TRBJ1-1; D gene ambiguous. The sequenced sample was PBMCs, obtained 15 days after the yellow fever booster vaccination. The CDR3 coding sequence is TGTGCCAGCAGCTTCCTGCCGGGCAACACTGAAGCTTTCTTT. It is translated as CASSFLPGNTEAFF.